This section outlines one TCR beta chain sequence together with its context. The data were obtained in a study of blood T cell repertoires in COVID-19. Overall study: T cells, B-cell-depleted T cells, or PBMCs provided the cDNA or gDNA that served as material.

There are 15 residues in the CDR3. Trimming took 4 bases from V and 0 from J, leaving 10 bases between them. Per the germline V gene, CDR1 is KGHSH and CDR2 is LQKENI. Measured with immunoSEQ multiplex PCR; TCRdb has only the in-frame clones, and not every one. The repertoire consists of more than 200,000 clones, with approximately 90% occurring once and the leading ten covering around 4%. The rearrangement uses TRBV18 and TRBJ1-3; D perhaps matches TRBD1 (5 bases). Material: PBMCs or T cells enriched from blood (not recorded which). This clonotype was obtained from a woman in her twenties or thirties who had recovered from COVID-19. In DNA, the CDR3 is TGTGCCAGCTCACAGGGGATGATCTCTGGAAACACCATATATTTT. This sequence encodes CASSQGMISGNTIYF.